These 23 T cell receptor beta chains came from one sample sequenced in a study of naive and memory T cell subsets. The beta constant-region primer was an equimolar mix of two oligonucleotides covering TRBC1 and TRBC2. Four rounds of PCR amplified the ligated cDNA using nested alpha and beta constant-region primers plus SP2. TCRdb passed the UMI-ligation and nested PCR reads through MiXCR, listing each CDR3 protein once. The sample contains 120,000 or so distinct CDR3 sequences, 35% to 40% of which appear only once. Sequenced: central memory CD4+ T cells from blood. The receptors shown here come from a human donor in good health.

The gene calls are TRBV5-1 and TRBJ1-1, with 8 bases fitting TRBD1. The J segment lost 3 bases and the V segment lost 4 bases, leaving 8 bases of the junction unmatched. CDR3 size: 15 residues. Per the germline V gene, CDR1 is SGHRS and CDR2 is YFSETQ. Here the CDR3 DNA reads TGCGCCAGCAGCGGATCAGGGGGCGCGGACACTGAAGCTTTCTTT. It codes for CASSGSGGADTEAFF.

Of note for this clonotype: One junction end does not reproduce the germline sequence, and a read error may be involved. The V gene is TRBV6-2 or TRBV6-3, the J gene TRBJ1-5, with D possibly matching TRBD1 (6 bases). This CDR3 is 15 amino acids long. The germline V gene has CDR1 MNHEY and CDR2 SVGEGT. The CDR3 DNA reads TGTGCCAGCAGCCCCAGAGGACAGATAAATCATCCCCAGCATTTT. It codes for CASSPRGQINHPQHF.

The chain combines TRBV12-3 or TRBV12-4 with TRBJ1-3, with D perhaps TRBD1 (5 bases). The CDR3 loop spans 14 amino acids. The V end was cut by 5 bases, the J end by 0 bases, with 8 bases between. The CDR3 loop reads CASSRDLSGNTIYF. The CDR3 bases are TGTGCCAGCAGTCGGGACCTCTCTGGAAACACCATATATTTT.

The rearrangement links TRBV5-5 to TRBJ2-7, with D unresolved. The germline V gene has CDR1 SGHKS and CDR2 YYEKEE (reference sequence). Trimming took off 4 bases at V and 3 bases at J, with 8 bases between the two ends. This CDR3 spans 12 amino acids. CDR3 in DNA: TGTGCCAGCAGCGTGGGCGGCTACGAGCAGTACTTC. Amino acids: CASSVGGYEQYF.

The DNA of the CDR3 is TGCAGCGTTGTAAGGGACAGGGGACCCTACGAGCAGTACTTC. It yields the protein CSVVRDRGPYEQYF. The genes are TRBV29-1 and TRBJ2-7, with 10 bases matching TRBD1. Looked up from germline, CDR1 is SQVTM and CDR2 is ANQGSEA. This CDR3 has 14 residues. J was trimmed by 2 bases and V by 4 bases; bases with no gene match: 5.

The CDR3 region has the DNA TGTGCCAGCAGCTGGGGGGACAGGGGGACCTATGGCTACACCTTC. Its protein product is CASSWGDRGTYGYTF. V gene TRBV12-3 or TRBV12-4 combines with J gene TRBJ1-2, with TRBD1 matching 11 bases. Trimming cost V 6 bases and J 4 bases; bases outside gene matches: 7. This CDR3 has 15 amino acids.

This chain joins TRBV5-1 and TRBJ2-1; no reliable D call. The CDR3 runs 16 residues. The germline gives CDR1 SGHRS, CDR2 YFSETQ. Trimming left V 3 bases short and J 0 bases short, with 13 bases between. CDR3 sequence reads: CASSSHTTSSYNEQFF. DNA of the CDR3: TGCGCCAGCAGCTCCCATACGACGAGCTCCTACAATGAGCAGTTCTTC.

The genes are TRBV11-2 and TRBJ1-1; no reliable D call. V was shortened by 6 bases and J by 0 bases, with 8 bases between the two germline ends. Germline values: CDR1 SGHAT, CDR2 FQNNGV. The CDR3 length is 13 residues. As DNA, the CDR3 is TGTGCCAGCAGTCCCTCGGTGAACACTGAAGCTTTCTTT. Translated: CASSPSVNTEAFF.

This chain uses TRBV19 with TRBJ2-3, with 9 bases lining up with TRBD2. The CDR3 is made up of 17 amino acids. The V and J ends lost 3 bases and 0 bases, in that order; junction bases with no gene match: 7. CDR1 and CDR2 from the germline V gene are LNHDA and SQIVND (reference sequence). The CDR3 here is CASSITPSGTSTDTQYF. DNA for the CDR3: TGTGCCAGTAGTATTACCCCTAGCGGGACTAGCACAGATACGCAGTATTTT.

The chain has TRBV24-1 and TRBJ2-7, with 9 bases lining up with TRBD2. CDR3 size: 15 residues. Germline CDR1 reads KGHDR; CDR2 reads SFDVKD. J was trimmed by 3 bases and V by 5 bases; bases with no gene match: 7. The CDR3 coding sequence is TGTGCCACCAGTGGCGGACTAGCGACCGGCTACGAGCAGTACTTC. It specifies CATSGGLATGYEQYF.

The rearrangement links TRBV6-5 to TRBJ1-1; perhaps TRBD1 as D (5 bases). The germline V gene has CDR1 MNHEY and CDR2 SVGAGI. The CDR3 loop spans 14 amino acids. Trimming took 7 bases from V and 4 from J, leaving 16 bases between them. In nucleotides, the CDR3 is TGTGCCAGCACACCGGGGGATCGGATCACTGAAGCTTTCTTT. Translating it yields CASTPGDRITEAFF.

The rearrangement links TRBV28 to TRBJ2-1; 8 nucleotides agree with TRBD2. The CDR3 runs to 15 residues. The V gene's germline CDR1 is MDHEN and CDR2 SYDVKM. V lost 7 bases and J lost 4; bases outside the gene matches: 9. In DNA form, the CDR3 reads TGTGCCAGCATCCTGACGGGAGGGCCTTACAATGAGCAGTTCTTC. This gives the protein CASILTGGPYNEQFF.

J is TRBJ2-3 and V is TRBV30, with a possible D match to TRBD2 (5 bases). With 4 bases removed from V and 5 bases from J, the gap between germline ends came to 7 bases. This CDR3 has 11 amino acids. CDR1 and CDR2 (germline): GTSNPN, SVGIG (reference sequence). This CDR3 is CAWKRVDTQYF. CDR3 nucleotide sequence: TGTGCCTGGAAGAGGGTAGATACGCAGTATTTT.

This sequence joins TRBV7-6 and TRBJ1-1; 8 nucleotides align to TRBD1. J was trimmed by 5 bases and V by 1 base; bases with no gene match: 9. The CDR3 runs 16 residues. Germline assignment: CDR1 SGHVS and CDR2 FNYEAQ. The CDR3 DNA follows: TGTGCCAGCAGCTTAGGAGCAGGGGGCGCGTCAACTGAAGCTTTCTTT. The encoded protein is CASSLGAGGASTEAFF.

The table lists this clonotype with a few counts. This could be a read error, since a much larger clone is one nucleotide away. V is TRBV5-1 and J is TRBJ2-3, with a tentative D call TRBD2 (6 bases). Per germline, CDR1 SGHRS and CDR2 YFSETQ. Trimming cost V 3 bases and J 0 bases, with 8 bases left between them. This CDR3 is 14 amino acids long. The CDR3 region is CASSWGTSTDTQYF. Written as DNA, the CDR3 is TGCGCCAGCAGCTGGGGGACTAGCACAGATACGCAGTATTTT.

This chain connects TRBV12-3 or TRBV12-4 to TRBJ2-1; 8 bases line up with TRBD1. V trimming: 6 bases; J trimming: 6 bases; junction bases outside the gene matches: 13. This CDR3 region has 16 residues. The CDR3 coding sequence is TGTGCCAGCAGGTCCCAGGGGGCTATCTTTATCAATGAGCAGTTCTTC. It yields the protein CASRSQGAIFINEQFF.

Only one count was recorded for this clonotype. J is TRBJ1-6 and V is TRBV28; D is perhaps TRBD1 (5 bases). This CDR3 comprises 13 residues. V dropped 6 bases and J dropped 7 bases, with 10 bases sitting between them. Germline CDR1 and CDR2: MDHEN and SYDVKM. In DNA form, the CDR3 reads TGTGCCAGCAGCAGGGTTCGGAATTCACCCCTCCACTTT. Protein sequence: CASSRVRNSPLHF.

This clonotype has a handful of counts. The V and J genes are TRBV25-1 and TRBJ1-1; D ambiguous. Trimming pared 3 bases from V and 5 bases from J, leaving 7 bases between. This CDR3 has 12 residues. Germline V lookup: CDR1 MGHDK, CDR2 SYGVNS. DNA of the CDR3: TGTGCCAGCAGTGACATGGGGACTGAAGCTTTCTTT. Protein sequence: CASSDMGTEAFF. The whole variable domain, filled in from reference TRBV25-1 and TRBJ1-1, reads EADIYQTPRYLVIGTGKKITLECSQTMGHDKMYWYQQDPGMELHLIHYSYGVNSTEKGDLSSESTVSRIRTEHFPLTLESARPSHTSQYLCASSDMGTEAFFGQGTRLTVV.

The chain combines TRBV29-1 with TRBJ2-3; no reliable D call. The germline V gene has CDR1 SQVTM and CDR2 ANQGSEA. Trimming removed 4 bases at V and 2 bases at J, with 13 bases between. The CDR3 has 14 amino acids. The CDR3 here is CSVGFSLVTDTQYF. In DNA, the CDR3 is TGCAGCGTTGGATTCTCATTGGTCACAGATACGCAGTATTTT.

This sequence joins TRBV28 and TRBJ2-2; possible D gene TRBD2, 6 bases. The germline V gene has CDR1 MDHEN and CDR2 SYDVKM. Between the trimmed V and J ends, which lost 6 bases and 6 bases, there was a span of 11 bases. This CDR3 is 13 amino acids long. CDR3 nucleotide sequence: TGTGCCAGCAGGGAGGGAAGAGCCGGGGAGCTGTTTTTT. Its translation: CASREGRAGELFF.

This clonotype has only a few counts. The rearrangement uses TRBV5-6 and TRBJ2-2, with 8 bases lining up with TRBD1. The CDR3 loop spans 17 amino acids. Trimming cost V 4 bases and J 4 bases; bases outside gene matches: 12. Germline V gene lookup returns CDR1 SGHDT and CDR2 YYEEEE. The CDR3 sequence: CASSAKQGARFTGELFF. CDR3 bases: TGTGCCAGCAGCGCAAAGCAGGGGGCGCGGTTCACCGGGGAGCTGTTTTTT.

This clonotype was counted a single time. This chain joins TRBV6-5 and TRBJ2-7, with 9 bases aligning to TRBD1. The CDR3 sequence is 17 residues long. CDR1 and CDR2 (germline): MNHEY, SVGAGI. V was pared by 8 bases and J by 2 bases, with 16 bases of the junction left unmatched. CDR3 in amino acids: CASRGQGNPDRAYEQYF. CDR3 in DNA: TGTGCCAGCCGGGGACAGGGTAATCCTGACCGGGCCTACGAGCAGTACTTC.

This clonotype was seen a handful of times. V is TRBV12-5 and J is TRBJ2-7, with 7 bases that match TRBD1. V gave up 6 bases and J gave up 5 bases; unmatched junction bases: 7. The CDR3 consists of 13 residues. Looked up from germline, CDR1 is LGHNT and CDR2 is FRNRAP. CDR3 protein: CASGPDRDHEQYF. As DNA, the CDR3 is TGTGCTAGTGGACCCGACAGGGACCACGAGCAGTACTTC.